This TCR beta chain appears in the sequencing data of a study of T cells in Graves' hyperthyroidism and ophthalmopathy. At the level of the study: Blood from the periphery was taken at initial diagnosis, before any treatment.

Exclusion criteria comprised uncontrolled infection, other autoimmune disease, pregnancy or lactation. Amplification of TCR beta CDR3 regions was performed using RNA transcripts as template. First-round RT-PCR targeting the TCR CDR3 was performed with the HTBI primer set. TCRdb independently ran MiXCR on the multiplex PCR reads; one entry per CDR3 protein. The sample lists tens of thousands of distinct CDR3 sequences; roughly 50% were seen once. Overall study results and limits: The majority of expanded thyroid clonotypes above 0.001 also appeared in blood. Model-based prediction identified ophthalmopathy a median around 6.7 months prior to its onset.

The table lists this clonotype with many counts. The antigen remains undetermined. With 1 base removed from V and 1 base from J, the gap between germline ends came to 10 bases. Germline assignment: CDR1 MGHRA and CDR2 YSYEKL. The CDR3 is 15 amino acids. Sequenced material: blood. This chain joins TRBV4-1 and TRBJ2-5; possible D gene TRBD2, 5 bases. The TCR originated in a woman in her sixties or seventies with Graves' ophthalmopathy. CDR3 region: CASSQVIAPQETQYF. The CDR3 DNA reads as TGCGCCAGCAGCCAAGTGATAGCGCCCCAAGAGACCCAGTACTTC.